This note documents a single TCR beta chain sequence. This sample stems from a study of blood T cell repertoires in COVID-19. Looking at the study overall: Collection of acute and convalescent COVID-19 samples took place in the United States, Italy and Spain. PBMCs, B-cell-depleted T cells, or T cells were the source of the cDNA or gDNA that made up the material.

Per the authors' pipeline: Using reference gene primer amplification, nucleated cell counts were estimated. Profiled with immunoSEQ multiplex PCR; TCRdb holds only in-frame clones, not every one. V, J and clone size are those of that table, while D and trimming were read from the DNA. Seen here are approximately 350,000 clones, under 95% observed once, and the top ten hold under 3.5%. Germline V gene lookup returns CDR1 MNHEY and CDR2 SVGAGI. The CDR3 length is 15 residues. The junction had 7 bases not matched to a gene; V was cut back by 4 bases and J by 6 bases. The sequence came from a woman aged 18-29 years who had recovered from COVID-19. The sequenced sample consisted of peripheral blood. The chain has TRBV6-5 and TRBJ1-5; TRBD1 aligns across 9 bases. The CDR3 reads CASSSPGQGVQPQHF. In DNA form, the CDR3 reads TGTGCCAGCAGTTCCCCGGGACAGGGAGTTCAGCCCCAGCATTTT.